This TCR beta chain stems from a study of naive and memory T cell subsets. Whole-study results and caveats: Naive and memory repertoire findings lacked a ground truth for validation.

Both TRBC1 and TRBC2 were covered by a beta constant-region primer of two equimolar oligonucleotides. Via MiXCR, TCRdb re-called the UMI-ligation and nested PCR reads, giving one row per CDR3 protein. The sample lists 65,000 to 85,000 distinct CDR3 sequences, roughly 13% occurring once. As concerns this clonotype: Antigen unknown.

This clonotype was sampled from a human donor in good health. Sequencing was performed on central memory CD4+ T cells from blood.

CDR3 region: CSARVIGRDRIGETQYF. The DNA of the CDR3 is TGCAGTGCTAGAGTTATTGGTCGGGATCGAATCGGGGAGACCCAGTACTTC. V gene TRBV20-1 combines with J gene TRBJ2-5; maybe TRBD2 (5 bases). The germline V gene encodes CDR1 DFQATT and CDR2 SNEGSKA (reference sequence). Trimming removed 1 base from V and 5 bases from J, with 23 bases in between. The CDR3 has 17 residues.